The 11 T cell receptor beta chains presented below share a single source sample, sequenced in a study of cytomegalovirus exposure and HLA in healthy donors. This PCR relied on a set of 60 Vbeta primers and 13 Jbeta primers. Sequenced by immunoSEQ multiplex PCR; TCRdb stores in-frame clones only, minus some. The data hold approximately 150,000 clones, with over 75% observed a single time. Source material: PBMCs. The source is a woman younger than 45 in good health and CMV-seronegative.

The chain is built from TRBV6-1 and TRBJ1-2, with a tentative D call TRBD1 (5 bases). The CDR3 extends over 14 amino acids. Per the germline V gene, CDR1 is MNHNS and CDR2 is SASEGT. V dropped 3 bases and J dropped 5 bases, with 13 bases sitting between them. The CDR3: CASSEIQEGYGYTF. In DNA form, the CDR3 reads TGTGCCAGCAGTGAGATACAGGAGGGGTATGGCTACACCTTC.

The chain links TRBV9 to TRBJ2-7; D perhaps matches TRBD2 (5 bases). The CDR3 totals 16 residues. Trimming cost V 6 bases and J 2 bases, with 21 bases left between them. CDR1 SGDLS and CDR2 YYNGEE come from the germline V gene. The CDR3 here is CASTEGWEPRAYEQYF. The DNA of the CDR3 is TGTGCCAGCACCGAGGGTTGGGAGCCTCGGGCCTACGAGCAGTACTTC.

The chain links TRBV19 to TRBJ2-1, with 7 bases fitting TRBD2. This CDR3 is built from 15 residues. Per the germline V gene, CDR1 is LNHDA and CDR2 is SQIVND (reference sequence). With V trimmed by 3 bases and J by 5 bases, 7 bases remained unmatched. In DNA, the CDR3 is TGTGCCAGTAGTATCGCCAGCGGGACCAACAATGAGCAGTTCTTC. Protein product: CASSIASGTNNEQFF.

V usage is TRBV30 and J usage is TRBJ1-3, with TRBD1 as a possible D gene (6 bases). Deletions cut 5 bases from V and 0 bases from J, with 14 bases between. Germline assignment: CDR1 GTSNPN and CDR2 SVGIG (reference sequence). This CDR3 region has 15 residues. CDR3 bases: TGTGCCTGGGCGGACAGAAGCAACTCTGGAAACACCATATATTTT. This codes for CAWADRSNSGNTIYF.

The chain combines TRBV4-2 with TRBJ1-5; a weak D match, TRBD1 (5 bases). Trimming took off 3 bases at V and 7 bases at J, with 10 bases between the two ends. CDR1 and CDR2 (germline): LGHNA, YNFKEQ. The CDR3 has 13 residues. Here the CDR3 reads CASSHDQGQPQHF. CDR3 DNA sequence: TGTGCCAGCAGCCACGATCAGGGCCAGCCCCAGCATTTT.

In DNA form, the CDR3 reads TGTGCCAGCAGCTTGGACACGAACACTGAAGCTTTCTTT. Its translation is CASSLDTNTEAFF. V is TRBV5-4 and J is TRBJ1-1; D is unclear. The CDR3 consists of 13 residues. The germline V gene has CDR1 SGHNT and CDR2 YYREEE (reference sequence). Between the trimmed V and J ends, which lost 0 bases and 1 base, there was a span of 4 bases.

The J gene is TRBJ1-2, the V gene TRBV4-2; TRBD1 matches 7 bases. With 0 bases clipped from V and 3 bases from J, the junction kept 4 bases outside the gene matches. Germline V gene lookup returns CDR1 LGHNA and CDR2 YNFKEQ. The CDR3 sequence is 15 residues long. CDR3 nucleotides: TGTGCCAGCAGCCAAGATCCAGGGGGTGACTATGGCTACACCTTC. This sequence encodes CASSQDPGGDYGYTF.

A few counts support this clone. The V and J genes are TRBV25-1 and TRBJ2-4; tentative D call: TRBD1 (5 bases). Per germline, CDR1 MGHDK and CDR2 SYGVNS. The CDR3 loop spans 16 amino acids. Between the trimmed V and J ends, which lost 2 bases and 10 bases, there was a span of 21 bases. The CDR3 DNA reads as TGTGCCAGCAGTGAACTAGGGCAAGGGGCCTTCTTGATTCAGTACTTC. The encoded protein is CASSELGQGAFLIQYF.

The V and J genes are TRBV18 and TRBJ1-1; D perhaps matches TRBD1 (5 bases). Germline lookup yields CDR1 KGHSH and CDR2 LQKENI. The CDR3 loop spans 13 amino acids. The V gene lost 4 bases and the J gene lost 4 bases, with 10 bases spanning the gap. The CDR3 protein is CASSQSGGTEAFF. CDR3 coding DNA: TGTGCCAGCTCACAGTCCGGGGGCACTGAAGCTTTCTTT.

The V and J genes are TRBV28 and TRBJ2-1; 9 bases agree with TRBD1. J gave up 4 bases and V 6 bases, and 4 bases lay outside the gene matches. CDR1 and CDR2 (germline): MDHEN, SYDVKM. This CDR3 spans 14 amino acids. CDR3 protein: CASRTGQGYNEQFF. The CDR3 bases are TGTGCCAGCAGAACGGGACAGGGATACAATGAGCAGTTCTTC.

The genes are TRBV30 and TRBJ2-1; 15 bases fit TRBD2. The V gene's germline CDR1 is GTSNPN and CDR2 SVGIG (reference sequence). V lost 1 base to trimming and J lost 6 bases; unmatched junction nucleotides: 10. The CDR3 totals 18 residues. In DNA form, the CDR3 reads TGTGCCTGGAGTGGAAGGACTAGCGGGAGGGCCTTTTTCAATGAGCAGTTCTTC. Translated, it gives CAWSGRTSGRAFFNEQFF.